These 7 T cell receptor beta chains came from one sample sequenced in a study of blood T cell repertoires in COVID-19. TCRdb's table, derived via immunoSEQ multiplex PCR, lists solely in-frame clones and lacks some. The sample carries 60,000 to 75,000 clones, around nine tenths recorded once. Sequencing input: peripheral blood. Every receptor here comes from a woman in her sixties or seventies with acute or convalescent COVID-19.

The rearrangement joins TRBV3-1 (or the pseudogene TRBV3-2) to TRBJ2-5; TRBD2 matches at 11 bases. V was clipped by 0 bases and J by 5 bases; unmatched bases: 2. This CDR3 has 15 residues. The germline V gene encodes CDR1 LGHDT and CDR2 YNNKEL (reference sequence). CDR3 sequence reads: CASSQDASGGETQYF. In nucleotides, the CDR3 is TGTGCCAGCAGCCAAGATGCTAGCGGGGGGGAGACCCAGTACTTC.

The chain carries TRBV6-5 and TRBJ1-2; the D is unclear. Trimming stripped 7 bases from V and 4 bases from J, with 10 bases between. The CDR3 has 12 residues. The V gene's germline CDR1 is MNHEY and CDR2 SVGAGI. The DNA for the CDR3 is TGTGCCAGCAATAGGGAGGGCTATGGCTACACCTTC. It translates to CASNREGYGYTF.

CDR3 in DNA: TGTGCCAGCAGCTCAAGAATACGGACTAGCGGGCAAGAGACCCAGTACTTC. As protein: CASSSRIRTSGQETQYF. The J gene is TRBJ2-5, the V gene TRBV7-9, with 11 bases aligning to TRBD2. V lost 4 bases and J lost 2; bases outside the gene matches: 9. The CDR3 covers 17 residues. The germline V gene has CDR1 SEHNR and CDR2 FQNEAQ (reference sequence).

The J gene is TRBJ2-3, the V gene TRBV18; no clear D. Germline CDR1 reads KGHSH; CDR2 reads LQKENI. The CDR3 spans 16 residues. Trimming cost V 2 bases and J 2 bases, with 14 bases left between them. The CDR3 nucleotides are TGTGCCAGCTCACCATTCATCGGTGGTGTCACAGATACGCAGTATTTT. Encoded protein: CASSPFIGGVTDTQYF.

The genes are TRBV7-9 and TRBJ1-1; D is perhaps TRBD1 (5 bases). This CDR3 comprises 12 residues. The germline gives CDR1 SEHNR, CDR2 FQNEAQ (reference sequence). V was clipped by 4 bases and J by 6 bases, with 9 bases between them. The CDR3 spells CASSSGRAEAFF. For the CDR3, the DNA is TGTGCCAGCAGCTCTGGCAGGGCTGAAGCTTTCTTT.

CDR3 sequence: CATRQGSTEAFF. The CDR3 nucleotides are TGCGCCACCCGACAGGGAAGCACTGAAGCTTTCTTT. The chain joins TRBV10-2 to TRBJ1-1, with 7 bases aligning to TRBD1. V lost 10 bases, J lost 4 bases, and 6 bases stayed unmatched. CDR1 is WSHSY and CDR2 is SAAADI in the germline V gene. The CDR3 totals 12 residues.

The J gene is TRBJ2-3, the V gene TRBV5-1, with a weak D call TRBD1 (5 bases). There are 16 residues in the CDR3. Germline CDR1 and CDR2: SGHRS and YFSETQ. V lost 0 bases, J lost 2 bases, and 13 bases lay in between. CDR3 nucleotides: TGCGCCAGCAGCTTGGCGGGTAGGACAACCACAGATACGCAGTATTTT. Residues: CASSLAGRTTTDTQYF.